What follows describes a single T cell receptor (beta chain). There is no known antigen for this receptor. No much larger clone exists at a distance of one base, and base qualities are not known. The sample originates from a study of chemoradiotherapy in HPV16-positive cancers (dated by TCRdb to between 2021 and 2024). For the wider study: Candidate HPV-specific T-cell clones and common TCR motifs were defined through functional T-cell assays on cells from a couple of HPV16-positive patients. The study asked whether T-cell immunity against the HPV oncoproteins E6 and E7 changes during chemoradiotherapy and whether it affects survival. The candidate HPV-specific TCRs and motifs were subsequently tracked in TCR repertoires obtained from some 80 patients with HPV-related cancers. Overall study results and their limits: Expansion of candidate HPV-specific clones and E7-related TCR motifs was observed in the tumor microenvironment during treatment, whereas no such expansion was observed for non-HPV-specific T cells. Among HPV16-positive patients, expansion of HPV-responsive T cells during chemoradiotherapy was associated with better recurrence-free survival. The functional definition of HPV-specific T cells came from only a couple of HPV16-positive patients, and the survival association was reported for HPV16-positive patients.

Its CDR3 holds 14 amino acids, cysteine through phenylalanine. CDR3 DNA only is kept here, 42 bases in frame from base 1. The junction carries 13 bases between V and J, which are trimmed by 5 bases and 3 bases respectively. Taken from the germline V gene, the CDR1 and CDR2 loops are MNHEY and SVGAGI. Libraries were built with the immunoSEQ multiplex PCR assay. TCRdb limited this immuneACCESS table to in-frame rearrangements with V and J called. A share of clones is missing; checked studies link under half to unresolved V genes, and the rest is unexplained. In all, the sample holds 3,500 to 5,000 clones, and around 75% of those were seen once. Less than 20% of the sample lies in the top ten. Because repertoires were sampled repeatedly during chemoradiotherapy, clonal expansion in the tumor microenvironment could be followed.

This sample was obtained from a patient who underwent chemoradiotherapy. The clonotype originates from a human donor with HPV-associated anogenital cancer. The sequence is built from TRBV6-5 and TRBJ1-1; the best D guess is TRBD1, with 5 bases matching. The DNA sequence is as follows: TGTGCCAGCAGTAATCGACAGATGGACACTGAAGCTTTCTTT. Its protein reads: CASSNRQMDTEAFF.